This is a list of T cell receptor beta chains from one sample in a study of shared clonotypes between healthy human individuals. The method was immunoSEQ multiplex PCR; TCRdb's version includes in-frame clones alone and lacks a portion of them. The sample has about 2 million clones, 85% to 95% seen once. The sample taken for sequencing was naive CD8+ T cells sorted from blood. These receptors all stem from a man aged 18 to 35 in good health. CDR3s include the opening cysteine and the closing phenylalanine or tryptophan.

J,V,CDR3
TRBJ1-2,TRBV2,CASSEVQGGYGYTF
TRBJ2-3,TRBV7-3,CASSLVTGGTDTQYF
TRBJ2-1,TRBV6-1,CASSEEVAGDRYNEQFF
TRBJ1-1,TRBV7-9,CASSPPLQGPNTEAFF
TRBJ1-5,TRBV15,CATRSGGQPQHF
TRBJ1-4,TRBV6-1,CASSESGEGVNEKLFF
TRBJ2-7,TRBV19,CASSSHYEQYF
TRBJ2-7,TRBV11-2,CASSLIVSAGEQYF
TRBJ2-1,TRBV11-2,CASSFHGLAEPNEQFF
TRBJ2-7,TRBV19,CASSIGREQYF
TRBJ2-3,TRBV7-9,CASSLGLAGDTDTQYF
TRBJ2-7,TRBV9,CASSVGPGSLPEQYF
TRBJ2-5,TRBV25-1,CASSAQAQETQYF
TRBJ2-5,TRBV11-2,CASSPAPGVPGQETQYF
TRBJ1-1,TRBV4-1,CASSSRDSSEAFF
TRBJ1-2,TRBV25-1,CASSEPDRLYGYTF
TRBJ2-1,TRBV4-1,CASSYGGVSNEQFF
TRBJ1-1,TRBV9,CASSVGGATEAFF
TRBJ2-1,TRBV7-6,CASSLGGNSYNEQFF
TRBJ1-2,TRBV6-5,CASSYSTAYGYTF
TRBJ1-6,TRBV6-1,CASSEWAGLDGRPLHF
TRBJ1-1,TRBV30,CAWSPGMGTEAFF
TRBJ2-5,TRBV29-1,CSVENGIGTLQETQYF
TRBJ2-1,TRBV9,CASSAGTSGGNSYNEQFF
TRBJ2-7,TRBV9,CASSVGGPDYEQYF
TRBJ1-5,TRBV15,CATSRDPGRIHQPQHF
TRBJ2-7,TRBV14,CASSQDSASGPTYEQYF
TRBJ2-5,TRBV5-4,CASSLGGGQETQYF
TRBJ2-1,TRBV30,CAWSPLGAGGAGNEQFF
TRBJ2-1,TRBV7-9,CASTQGVAGGDNEQFF
TRBJ1-2,TRBV4-3,CASSQDIAGGGGYTF
TRBJ2-7,TRBV4-3,CASSQEDSAGEDHEQYF
TRBJ2-7,TRBV29-1,CSVLQGGAYEQYF
TRBJ1-1,TRBV6-5,CASRADLEAFF
TRBJ1-1,TRBV7-9,CASSERTGEGVAEAFF
TRBJ1-2,TRBV27,CASSLLGGADYGYTF
TRBJ1-1,TRBV5-1,CASSRTGPTEAFF
TRBJ2-7,TRBV4-1,CASSSRLAGLYEQYF
TRBJ2-7,TRBV18,CASSAGQPYEQYF
TRBJ2-7,TRBV11-2,CASSVSYEQYF
TRBJ2-1,TRBV27,CASSLSAGDSYNEQFF
TRBJ1-1,TRBV9,CASSAWDRPNTEAFF
TRBJ2-5,TRBV5-8,CASSPLGGLQETQYF
TRBJ2-7,TRBV27,CASSLAGSSYEQYF
TRBJ2-7,TRBV6-1,CASSEWMASYEQYF
TRBJ1-2,TRBV7-2,CASSLFGRDYGYTF
TRBJ2-1,TRBV18,CASGRQIDNEQFF
TRBJ2-1,TRBV4-3,CASSQGIADLNEQFF
TRBJ2-7,TRBV27,CASSLDGGGSYEQYF
TRBJ1-2,TRBV28,CASSPTNLDSGSYGYTF
TRBJ2-1,TRBV25-1,CASSEGQTIYNEQFF
TRBJ1-6,TRBV7-9,CASSSRRGGNSPLHF
TRBJ2-3,TRBV19,CASSIGTSGGTDTQYF
TRBJ2-1,TRBV4-1,CASSQEPPPLGNEQFF
TRBJ2-7,TRBV4-1,CASSQKGLAGATYEQYF
TRBJ2-7,TRBV15,CATSRDPTAYEQYF
TRBJ1-6,TRBV28,CASSGGATLSSYNSPLHF
TRBJ1-5,TRBV5-8,CASSLLWTESNQPQHF
TRBJ2-3,TRBV5-1,CASSQARQGLGDTQYF